These T cell receptor beta chains were read from a single sample in a study of early T cells in non-severe SARS-CoV-2 infection. TCRdb re-analysed the 5' RACE reads in MiXCR, keeping a single row per CDR3 protein. The repertoire holds 40,000 to 55,000 distinct CDR3 sequences, with more than 9% as singletons. The sequenced sample consisted of whole blood. The receptors come from an adult who was a healthcare worker with PCR-confirmed SARS-CoV-2 infection or an uninfected control (not recorded which). CDR3s include the opening cysteine and the closing phenylalanine or tryptophan. The order of the fields is V gene, clone size, D gene, J gene, CDR3 protein, CDR3 DNA. A D gene is named only where the DNA matches it firmly. Clone size is given for some rows only: seen once, a few or many times, or a class if the clone is expanded.

TRBV29-1,many,TRBD1,TRBJ1-3,CSVATGEGRENTIYF,TGCAGCGTTGCTACAGGGGAGGGACGGGAAAACACCATATATTTT
TRBV6-5,few,TRBD1,TRBJ1-6,CASSYTRDRAAPLHF,TGTGCCAGCAGTTACACTCGGGACAGGGCTGCACCCCTCCACTTT
TRBV20-1,many,NA,TRBJ1-1,CSAQLHSEAFF,TGCAGTGCCCAACTGCACTCTGAAGCTTTCTTT
TRBV7-3,NA,NA,TRBJ1-1,CASSLDPENTEAFF,TGTGCCAGCAGCTTAGATCCGGAGAACACTGAAGCTTTCTTT
TRBV3-1,NA,NA,TRBJ2-7,CASSLTSREQYF,TGTGCCAGCAGCTTAACTAGTCGCGAGCAGTACTTC
TRBV2,many,NA,TRBJ2-7,CASSRQGTWEQYF,TGTGCCAGCTCGCGCCAGGGCACCTGGGAGCAGTACTTC
TRBV7-9,NA,TRBD1,TRBJ2-1,CASSLGTGHVGTGGRRLQWEQFF,TGTGCCAGCAGCTTAGGCACTGGGCATGTTGGGACAGGGGGCCGTAGATTACAATGGGAGCAGTTCTTC
TRBV6-2/TRBV6-3,many,NA,TRBJ2-1,CASSYSSKSALWDEQFF,TGTGCCAGCAGTTACTCGAGTAAGAGCGCCCTTTGGGATGAGCAGTTCTTC
TRBV30,many,NA,TRBJ2-1,CAWRKGPYNEQFF,TGTGCCTGGAGAAAGGGACCCTACAATGAGCAGTTCTTC
TRBV28,many,NA,TRBJ2-7,CATAGQTYEQYF,TGTGCCACCGCGGGACAGACTTACGAGCAGTACTTC
TRBV5-6,many,NA,TRBJ1-1,CASSLGQGMDTEAFF,TGTGCCAGCAGCTTGGGGCAGGGAATGGACACTGAAGCTTTCTTT
TRBV2,many,TRBD2,TRBJ2-7,CASSRLTSGSNEQYF,TGTGCCAGCAGTCGCCTGACTAGCGGGAGTAACGAGCAGTACTTC
TRBV5-1,NA,NA,TRBJ2-3,CASSYEVTDTQYF,TGCGCCAGCAGCTACGAGGTCACAGATACGCAGTATTTT
TRBV4-1,many,TRBD2,TRBJ2-1,CASSQVLAGGPGNEQFF,TGCGCCAGCAGCCAAGTCCTAGCGGGAGGGCCAGGCAATGAGCAGTTCTTC
TRBV11-2,NA,TRBD1,TRBJ2-5,CASSLFVLAGPDRGLLETQYF,TGTGCCAGCAGCTTATTCGTCCTTGCCGGCCCTGACAGGGGGCTTCTTGAGACCCAGTACTTC
TRBV3-1,many,NA,TRBJ2-3,CASSQTSSTDTQYF,TGTGCCAGCAGCCAAACTAGCTCCACAGATACGCAGTATTTT
TRBV4-1,few,NA,TRBJ2-3,CASSLVFDTQYF,TGCGCCAGCAGCCTAGTGTTCGATACGCAGTATTTT
TRBV20-1,NA,NA,TRBJ2-7,CSPRQAYEQYF,TGCAGTCCGCGACAAGCCTACGAGCAGTACTTC
TRBV6-7,NA,NA,TRBJ2-1,CASRMGRPAYNEQFF,TGTGCCAGCAGGATGGGCCGACCGGCCTACAATGAGCAGTTCTTC
TRBV7-2,NA,TRBD1,TRBJ2-5,CASSPWGQTETQYF,TGTGCCAGCAGCCCCTGGGGACAGACAGAGACCCAGTACTTC
TRBV6-2/TRBV6-3,many,NA,TRBJ1-2,CASRTGSHGYTF,TGTGCCAGCAGAACGGGGAGTCATGGCTACACCTTC
TRBV6-2/TRBV6-3,few,NA,TRBJ1-6,CASRGDVRDSPLHF,TGTGCCAGCCGGGGCGACGTGAGGGATTCACCCCTCCACTTT
TRBV19,many,NA,TRBJ2-1,CASSWGGSDNEQFF,TGTGCCAGTAGCTGGGGGGGCTCCGACAATGAGCAGTTCTTC
TRBV20-1,many,TRBD1,TRBJ2-1,CSGSASGGNEQFF,TGCAGTGGAAGCGCTTCAGGGGGCAATGAGCAGTTCTTC
TRBV2,NA,NA,TRBJ1-2,CAGSGFGRNYGYTF,TGTGCCGGCAGTGGGTTTGGGAGAAACTATGGCTACACCTTC
TRBV6-2/TRBV6-3,many,TRBD2,TRBJ2-5,CASSPWTSGMETQYF,TGTGCCAGCAGTCCCTGGACTAGCGGGATGGAGACCCAGTACTTC
TRBV27,many,TRBD1,TRBJ1-2,CASSLSSGTAGGYTF,TGTGCCAGCAGTTTATCCTCCGGGACAGCGGGAGGCTACACCTTC
TRBV20-1,many,TRBD2,TRBJ2-3,CSARDPYPSGGQYF,TGCAGTGCTAGAGATCCCTATCCTAGCGGGGGGCAGTATTTT
TRBV20-1,NA,TRBD2,TRBJ2-3,CSALSGTGTDTQYF,TGCAGTGCTCTAAGCGGGACGGGGACAGATACGCAGTATTTT
TRBV20-1,many,TRBD2,TRBJ2-7,CSASRVTSGRAYEQYF,TGCAGTGCTAGCCGTGTGACTAGCGGGAGGGCCTACGAGCAGTACTTC
TRBV6-1,many,TRBD1,TRBJ2-3,CATLRTGGADTQYF,TGTGCCACCTTAAGGACAGGGGGCGCAGATACGCAGTATTTT
TRBV3-1,many,NA,TRBJ2-5,CASSRVLNSGQETQYF,TGTGCCAGCAGCCGTGTGCTCAACAGCGGCCAAGAGACCCAGTACTTC
TRBV7-3,NA,NA,TRBJ1-1,CASSLTGRTEAFF,TGTGCCAGCAGTTTAACAGGGCGCACTGAAGCTTTCTTT
TRBV6-1,NA,NA,TRBJ2-2,CASRLPGTRVNTGELFF,TGTGCCAGCAGATTACCGGGGACAAGAGTGAACACCGGGGAGCTGTTTTTT
TRBV7-9,many,NA,TRBJ2-1,CASSLTIVRLGENEQFF,TGTGCCAGCAGCTTGACCATAGTCCGTTTGGGGGAAAATGAGCAGTTCTTC
TRBV7-6,many,TRBD2,TRBJ2-7,CASSLSGISYEQYF,TGTGCCAGCAGCTTAAGCGGGATCTCCTACGAGCAGTACTTC
TRBV7-8,few,NA,TRBJ2-3,CASRAYALDTQYF,TGTGCCAGCCGAGCGTATGCCTTGGATACGCAGTATTTT
TRBV6-1,once,NA,TRBJ1-2,CASSEARGYTF,TGTGCCAGCAGTGAAGCGCGAGGCTACACCTTC
TRBV7-7,many,NA,TRBJ1-1,CASSRLRTKDTEAFF,TGTGCTAGCAGCAGACTCCGGACAAAGGACACTGAAGCTTTCTTT
TRBV6-6,few,NA,TRBJ2-1,CASSYSEGFYNEQFF,TGTGCCAGCAGTTACTCTGAGGGGTTCTACAATGAGCAGTTCTTC
TRBV9,NA,TRBD1,TRBJ2-1,CASSVVGTGVDEQFF,TGTGCCAGCAGCGTAGTTGGGACAGGAGTCGATGAGCAGTTCTTC
TRBV12-3/TRBV12-4,many,NA,TRBJ2-5,CASSPTLQGSGETQYF,TGTGCCAGCAGCCCCACCCTTCAGGGATCAGGAGAGACCCAGTACTTC
TRBV6-2/TRBV6-3,few,NA,TRBJ1-5,CASSYWDGNQPQHF,TGTGCCAGCAGTTACTGGGACGGCAATCAGCCCCAGCATTTT
TRBV28,many,NA,TRBJ2-1,CASTGSLGEQFF,TGTGCCAGCACAGGGAGTTTGGGTGAGCAGTTCTTC
TRBV7-6,few,TRBD2,TRBJ2-3,CASSLELAEGGDTQYF,TGTGCCAGCAGCTTGGAACTAGCGGAGGGGGGAGATACGCAGTATTTT
TRBV19,many,NA,TRBJ2-1,CASSLGYEQFF,TGTGCCAGTAGTCTCGGGTATGAGCAGTTCTTC
TRBV12-3/TRBV12-4,few,NA,TRBJ2-7,CASSSSSGEQYF,TGTGCCAGCAGTTCCTCTTCGGGCGAGCAGTACTTC
TRBV24-1,many,NA,TRBJ1-2,CATSFMGGYTF,TGTGCCACCAGTTTCATGGGTGGCTACACCTTC
TRBV7-2,few,NA,TRBJ2-3,CASILTVTDTQYF,TGTGCCAGCATCCTGACTGTCACAGATACGCAGTATTTT
TRBV9,few,NA,TRBJ2-1,CASSGPGDNEQFF,TGTGCCAGCAGCGGACCCGGGGATAATGAGCAGTTCTTC
TRBV12-3/TRBV12-4,NA,NA,TRBJ2-3,CASRSWGNTDTQYF,TGTGCCAGCAGGTCTTGGGGTAACACAGATACGCAGTATTTT
TRBV9,NA,TRBD2,TRBJ2-3,CASSDTGGADTQYF,TGTGCCAGCAGCGACACTGGGGGGGCAGATACGCAGTATTTT
TRBV11-2,many,NA,TRBJ2-5,CASSFSETQYF,TGTGCCAGCAGCTTTTCGGAGACCCAGTACTTC
TRBV18,many,NA,TRBJ2-7,CASSIETGPYEQYF,TGTGCCAGCTCAATCGAGACGGGGCCCTACGAGCAGTACTTC
TRBV7-8,NA,NA,TRBJ1-2,CASSVEGPPYLYGYTF,TGTGCCAGCAGTGTCGAAGGGCCGCCCTATCTCTATGGCTACACCTTC
TRBV7-6,few,TRBD1,TRBJ2-7,CASSSGTGAREQYF,TGTGCCAGCAGTTCCGGGACAGGGGCGAGAGAGCAGTACTTC
TRBV12-3/TRBV12-4,NA,TRBD2,TRBJ2-3,CASSFAGGYTDTQYF,TGTGCCAGCAGTTTTGCGGGAGGCTACACAGATACGCAGTATTTT
TRBV7-2,many,TRBD2,TRBJ2-4,CASSLGLAGKNIQYF,TGTGCCAGCAGCTTAGGACTAGCGGGGAAGAACATTCAGTACTTC
TRBV20-1,many,NA,TRBJ2-1,CSARVGGWDNEQFF,TGCAGTGCTAGAGTCGGCGGTTGGGACAATGAGCAGTTCTTC
TRBV5-1,NA,NA,TRBJ2-1,CASSPPDGSYNEQFF,TGCGCCAGCAGCCCCCCGGATGGATCCTACAATGAGCAGTTCTTC